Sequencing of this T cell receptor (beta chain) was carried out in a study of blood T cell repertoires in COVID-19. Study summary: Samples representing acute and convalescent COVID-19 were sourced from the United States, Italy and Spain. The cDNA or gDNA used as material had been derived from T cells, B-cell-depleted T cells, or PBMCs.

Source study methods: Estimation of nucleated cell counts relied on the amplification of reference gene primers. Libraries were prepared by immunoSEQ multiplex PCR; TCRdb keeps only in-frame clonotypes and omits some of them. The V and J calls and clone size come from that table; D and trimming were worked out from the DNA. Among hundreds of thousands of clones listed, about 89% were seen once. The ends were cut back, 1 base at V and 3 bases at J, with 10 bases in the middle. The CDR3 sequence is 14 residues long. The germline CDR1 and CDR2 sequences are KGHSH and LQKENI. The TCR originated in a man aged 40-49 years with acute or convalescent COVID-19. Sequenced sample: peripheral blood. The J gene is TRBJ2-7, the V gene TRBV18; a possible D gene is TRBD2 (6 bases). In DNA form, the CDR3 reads TGTGCCAGCTCACCACGGGGGACTTACTACGAGCAGTACTTC. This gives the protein CASSPRGTYYEQYF.